This TCR beta chain was recorded in a study of blood T cell repertoires in COVID-19 (dated by TCRdb to about 2020). Regarding the research as a whole: Collaborator samples came from the United States, Italy and Spain and covered acute and convalescent phases of COVID-19. The material from the prospective study consisted of cDNA or gDNA derived from T cells, B-cell-depleted T cells, or PBMCs. Deeply sampled blood TCRbeta repertoires from subjects exposed to, actively infected with, or recovered from COVID-19 were included in the dataset. The repertoires were made available in a free public database intended to serve as a resource for research on the immune response to SARS-CoV-2. Samples were obtained from the ongoing ImmuneRACE study (first 160 participants) and from about 1,300 subjects provided by 6 global collaborators. Nearly every sample came with metadata listing a de-identified subject ID, COVID-19 status, age in years and sex. Where available, HLA class I and class II types were taken from metadata supplied by the sample provider and were not determined by assay-based typing.

Points on this clone: No antigen is known for it. The record has no base qualities; no much larger clone is one base away.

TCRbeta CDR3 regions were amplified from genomic DNA using the immunoSEQ Assay, a bias-controlled multiplex PCR. In the paper's pipeline: The number of nucleated cells in each sample was estimated by amplification of reference gene primers within the assay. To quantify the absolute abundance of each unique TCRbeta CDR3 rearrangement, sequence reads were collapsed and filtered. For each sample, productive Simpson clonality was calculated as the square root of Simpson's diversity index over productive rearrangements. Imported from immuneACCESS, the table was reduced by TCRdb to in-frame sequences with V and J called. These copies leave out some clones; in studies compared against another copy, an unresolved V gene accounts for under half, and the cause of the remainder is not known. That table furnishes V, J and clone size, whereas the DNA furnished D and trimming. The sample contains 95,000 to 150,000 clones, around nine tenths of them found a single time. Together, the top ten hold approximately 2% of the sample.

The paper's findings and limits, for the study overall: How much clinical and demographic metadata was included differed by source and by participant, and the metadata was provided uncurated.

The CDR3 runs 17 residues from the cysteine to the phenylalanine. Only the CDR3 DNA stays, 51 bases, in frame from base 1. Germline trimming: 0 bases from V, 5 bases from J; junction bases outside gene matches: 7. The germline V gene gives CDR1 as LGHNA and CDR2 as YNFKEQ. One collaborating source in Seattle enrolled patients while the patients were actively infected and followed the patients over time throughout the course of disease. Whole blood was collected in K2EDTA tubes by collaborating institutions according to the institutions' own protocols. Collaborator samples were shipped for TCRbeta analysis as frozen whole blood, isolated PBMCs, or DNA extracted from either sample type.

The chain is encoded by TRBV4-2 joined to TRBJ2-5; TRBD1 fits 12 bases in the junction. Sequencing was performed on peripheral blood. The source of this sequence is a middle-aged man with COVID-19, enrolled during active disease. Read as DNA, the sequence is TGTGCCAGCAGCCAAGATAGGGACAGGGGGCGTTTGGAGACCCAGTACTTC. This translates into CASSQDRDRGRLETQYF.